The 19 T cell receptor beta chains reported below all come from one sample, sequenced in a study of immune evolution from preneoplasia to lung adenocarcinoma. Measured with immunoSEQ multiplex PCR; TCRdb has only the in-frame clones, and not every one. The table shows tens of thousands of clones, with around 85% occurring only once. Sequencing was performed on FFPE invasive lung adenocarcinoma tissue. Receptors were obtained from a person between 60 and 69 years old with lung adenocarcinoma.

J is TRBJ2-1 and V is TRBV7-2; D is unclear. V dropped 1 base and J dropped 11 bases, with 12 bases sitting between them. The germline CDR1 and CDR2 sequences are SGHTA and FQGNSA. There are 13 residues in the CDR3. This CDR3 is CASSLGAVLKQFF. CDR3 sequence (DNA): TGTGCCAGCAGCTTAGGTGCGGTCCTAAAGCAGTTCTTC.

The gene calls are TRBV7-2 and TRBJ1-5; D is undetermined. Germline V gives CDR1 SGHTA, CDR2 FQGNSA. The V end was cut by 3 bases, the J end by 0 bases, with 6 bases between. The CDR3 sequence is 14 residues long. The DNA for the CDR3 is TGTGCCAGCAGCTTTTCTAGTAGCAATCAGCCCCAGCATTTT. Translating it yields CASSFSSSNQPQHF.

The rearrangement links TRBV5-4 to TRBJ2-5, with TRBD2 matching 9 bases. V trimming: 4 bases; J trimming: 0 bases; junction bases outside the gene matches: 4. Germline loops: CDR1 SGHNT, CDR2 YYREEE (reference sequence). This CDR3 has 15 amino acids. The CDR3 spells CASSATSGNQETQYF. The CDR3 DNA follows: TGTGCCAGCAGCGCGACTAGCGGCAACCAAGAGACCCAGTACTTC.

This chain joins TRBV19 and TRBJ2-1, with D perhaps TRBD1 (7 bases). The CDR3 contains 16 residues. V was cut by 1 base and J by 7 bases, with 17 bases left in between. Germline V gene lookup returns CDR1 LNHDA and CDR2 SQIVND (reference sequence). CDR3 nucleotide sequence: TGTGCCAGTAGTATAGCGGCAGGGGGGAGTCAGAATGAGCAGTTCTTC. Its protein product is CASSIAAGGSQNEQFF.

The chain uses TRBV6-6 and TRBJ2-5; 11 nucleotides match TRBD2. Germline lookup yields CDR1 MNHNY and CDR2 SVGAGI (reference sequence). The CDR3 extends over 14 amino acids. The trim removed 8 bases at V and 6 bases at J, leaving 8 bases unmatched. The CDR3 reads CASSPSGRSKTQYF. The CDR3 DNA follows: TGTGCCAGCTCCCCTAGCGGGAGGTCAAAGACCCAGTACTTC.

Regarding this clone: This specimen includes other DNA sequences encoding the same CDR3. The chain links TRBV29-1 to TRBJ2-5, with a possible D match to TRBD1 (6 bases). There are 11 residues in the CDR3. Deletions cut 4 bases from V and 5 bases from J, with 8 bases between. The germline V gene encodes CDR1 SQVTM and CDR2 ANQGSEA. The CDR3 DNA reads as TGCAGCGTTGGGACAGTCGAGACCCAGTACTTC. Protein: CSVGTVETQYF.

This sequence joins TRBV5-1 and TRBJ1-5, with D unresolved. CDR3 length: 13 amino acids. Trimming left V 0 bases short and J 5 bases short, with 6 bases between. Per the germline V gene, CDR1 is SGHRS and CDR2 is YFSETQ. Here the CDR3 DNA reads TGCGCCAGCAGCTTGGCCCCGGATCAGCCCCAGCATTTT. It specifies CASSLAPDQPQHF. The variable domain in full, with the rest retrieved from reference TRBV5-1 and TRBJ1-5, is KAGVTQTPRYLIKTRGQQVTLSCSPISGHRSVSWYQQTPGQGLQFLFEYFSETQRNKGNFPGRFSGRQFSNSRSEMNVSTLELGDSALYLCASSLAPDQPQHFGDGTRLSIL.

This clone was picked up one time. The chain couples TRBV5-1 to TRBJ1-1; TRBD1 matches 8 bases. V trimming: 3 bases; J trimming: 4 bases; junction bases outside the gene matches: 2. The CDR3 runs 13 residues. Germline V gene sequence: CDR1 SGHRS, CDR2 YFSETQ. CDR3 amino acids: CASSSDRGTEAFF. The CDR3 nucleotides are TGCGCCAGCAGCTCAGACAGGGGCACTGAAGCTTTCTTT.

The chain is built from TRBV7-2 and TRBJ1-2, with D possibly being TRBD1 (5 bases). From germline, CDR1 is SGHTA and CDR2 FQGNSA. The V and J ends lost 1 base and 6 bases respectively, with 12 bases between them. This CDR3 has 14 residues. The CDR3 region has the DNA TGTGCCAGCAGCTTAGATAGGGGCTTTAATGGCTACACCTTC. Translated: CASSLDRGFNGYTF.

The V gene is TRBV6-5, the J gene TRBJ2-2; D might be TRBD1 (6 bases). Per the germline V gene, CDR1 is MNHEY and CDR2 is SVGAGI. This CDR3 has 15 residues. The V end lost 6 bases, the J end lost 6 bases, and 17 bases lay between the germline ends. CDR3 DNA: TGTGCCAGCAGCCCCGAATACAGGGCCGCCGGGGAGCTGTTTTTT. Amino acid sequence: CASSPEYRAAGELFF.

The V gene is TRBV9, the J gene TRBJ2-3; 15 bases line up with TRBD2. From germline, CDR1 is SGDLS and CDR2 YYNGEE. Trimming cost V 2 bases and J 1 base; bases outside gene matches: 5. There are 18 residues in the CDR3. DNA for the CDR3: TGTGCCAGCAGCGTCGGACTAGCGGGAGGGCTAGGCACAGATACGCAGTATTTT. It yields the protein CASSVGLAGGLGTDTQYF.

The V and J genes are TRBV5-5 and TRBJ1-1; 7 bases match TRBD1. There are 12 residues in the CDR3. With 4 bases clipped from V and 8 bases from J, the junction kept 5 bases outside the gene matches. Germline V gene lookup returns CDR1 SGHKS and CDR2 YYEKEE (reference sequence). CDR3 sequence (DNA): TGTGCCAGCAGCACCAACAGGGGAGAAGCTTTCTTT. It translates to CASSTNRGEAFF. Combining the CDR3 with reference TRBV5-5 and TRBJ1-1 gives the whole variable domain DAGVTQSPTHLIKTRGQQVTLRCSPISGHKSVSWYQQVLGQGPQFIFQYYEKEERGRGNFPDRFSARQFPNYSSELNVNALLLGDSALYLCASSTNRGEAFFGQGTRLTVV.

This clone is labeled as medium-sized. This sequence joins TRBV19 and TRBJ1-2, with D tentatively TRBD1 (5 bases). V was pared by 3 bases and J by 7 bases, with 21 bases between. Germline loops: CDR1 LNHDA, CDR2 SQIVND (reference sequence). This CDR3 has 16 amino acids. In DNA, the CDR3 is TGTGCCAGTAGTATTGACGGGCGGGGCAGCTCGTCTGGCTACACCTTC. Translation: CASSIDGRGSSSGYTF.

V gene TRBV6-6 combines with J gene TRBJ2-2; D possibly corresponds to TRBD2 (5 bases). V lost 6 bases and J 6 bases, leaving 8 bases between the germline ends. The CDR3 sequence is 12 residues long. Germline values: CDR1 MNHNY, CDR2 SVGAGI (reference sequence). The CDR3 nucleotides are TGTGCCAGCAGGGGGAGCGCCGGGGAGCTGTTTTTT. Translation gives CASRGSAGELFF.

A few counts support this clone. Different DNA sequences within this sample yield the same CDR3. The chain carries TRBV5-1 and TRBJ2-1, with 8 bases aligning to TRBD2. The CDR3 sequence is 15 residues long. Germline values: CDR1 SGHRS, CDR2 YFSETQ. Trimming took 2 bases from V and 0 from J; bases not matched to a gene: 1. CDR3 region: CASSLTSGSYNEQFF. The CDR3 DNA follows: TGCGCCAGCAGCTTAACTAGCGGCTCCTACAATGAGCAGTTCTTC.

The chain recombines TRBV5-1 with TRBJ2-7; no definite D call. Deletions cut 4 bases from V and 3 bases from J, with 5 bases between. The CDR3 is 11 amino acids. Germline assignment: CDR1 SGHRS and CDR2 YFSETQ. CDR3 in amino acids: CASSGDYEQYF. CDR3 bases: TGCGCCAGCAGCGGGGACTACGAGCAGTACTTC.

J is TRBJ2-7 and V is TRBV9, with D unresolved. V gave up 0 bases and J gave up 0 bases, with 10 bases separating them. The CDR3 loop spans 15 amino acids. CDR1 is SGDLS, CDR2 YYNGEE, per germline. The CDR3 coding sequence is TGTGCCAGCAGCGTAGGAGACACCGACTCCTACGAGCAGTACTTC. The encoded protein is CASSVGDTDSYEQYF.

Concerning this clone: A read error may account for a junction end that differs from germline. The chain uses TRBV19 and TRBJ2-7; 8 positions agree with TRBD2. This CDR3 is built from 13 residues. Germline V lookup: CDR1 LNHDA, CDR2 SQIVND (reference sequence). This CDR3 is CTSGLASSYEQYF. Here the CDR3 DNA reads TGTACCAGTGGACTAGCTAGCTCCTACGAGCAGTACTTC.

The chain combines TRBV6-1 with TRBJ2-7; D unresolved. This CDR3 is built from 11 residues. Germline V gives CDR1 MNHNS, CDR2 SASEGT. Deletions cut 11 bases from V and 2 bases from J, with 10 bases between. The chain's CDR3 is CAGSSAYEQYF. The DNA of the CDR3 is TGTGCCGGGTCCTCTGCCTACGAGCAGTACTTC.